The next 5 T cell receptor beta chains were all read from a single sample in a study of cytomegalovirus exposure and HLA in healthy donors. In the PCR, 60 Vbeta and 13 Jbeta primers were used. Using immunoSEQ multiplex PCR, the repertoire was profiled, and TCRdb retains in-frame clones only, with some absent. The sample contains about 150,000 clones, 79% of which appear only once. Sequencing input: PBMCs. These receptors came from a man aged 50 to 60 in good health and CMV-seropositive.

DNA for the CDR3: TGTGCCATCAGCACAGGGCGAGAGACCCAGTACTTC. Its translation is CAISTGRETQYF. The V call is TRBV10-3, the J call TRBJ2-5, with D possibly TRBD1 on 6 matching bases. Trimming removed 6 bases from V and 4 bases from J, with 9 bases in between. This CDR3 has 12 residues. Germline V CDR1 and CDR2: ENHRY, SYGVKD.

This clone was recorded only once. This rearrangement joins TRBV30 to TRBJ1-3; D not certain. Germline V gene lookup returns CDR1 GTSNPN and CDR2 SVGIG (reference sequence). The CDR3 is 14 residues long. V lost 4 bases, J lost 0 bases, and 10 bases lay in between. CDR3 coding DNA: TGTGCCTGGACTCCGGGGTACTCTGGAAACACCATATATTTT. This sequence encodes CAWTPGYSGNTIYF.

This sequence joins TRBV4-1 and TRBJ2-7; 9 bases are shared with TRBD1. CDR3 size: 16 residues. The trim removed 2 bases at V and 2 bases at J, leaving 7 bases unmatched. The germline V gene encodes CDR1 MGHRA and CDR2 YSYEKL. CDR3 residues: CASSQQYRDRAYEQYF. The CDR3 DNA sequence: TGCGCCAGCAGCCAACAGTACCGGGACAGGGCCTACGAGCAGTACTTC.

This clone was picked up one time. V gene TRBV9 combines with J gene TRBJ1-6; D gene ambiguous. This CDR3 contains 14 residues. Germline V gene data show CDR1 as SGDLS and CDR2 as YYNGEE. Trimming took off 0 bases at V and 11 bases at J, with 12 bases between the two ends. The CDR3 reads CASSVAPSLAPLHF. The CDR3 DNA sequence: TGTGCCAGCAGCGTAGCTCCAAGCCTAGCACCCCTCCACTTT. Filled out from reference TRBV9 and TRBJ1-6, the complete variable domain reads DSGVTQTPKHLITATGQRVTLRCSPRSGDLSVYWYQQSLDQGLQFLIQYYNGEERAKGNILERFSAQQFPDLHSELNLSSLELGDSALYFCASSVAPSLAPLHFGNGTRLTVT.

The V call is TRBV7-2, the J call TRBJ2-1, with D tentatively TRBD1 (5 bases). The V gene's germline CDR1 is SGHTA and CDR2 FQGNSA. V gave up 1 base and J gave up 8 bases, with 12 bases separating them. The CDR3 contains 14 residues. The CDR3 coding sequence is TGTGCCAGCAGCTTAGTGGCAGGGTTGGATGAGCAGTTCTTC. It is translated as CASSLVAGLDEQFF.